This T cell receptor (beta chain) is from a study of tumor-infiltrating lymphocytes in primary liver carcinoma. Study overall: Sequencing of the samples generated roughly 3.65 to 7.5 million productive TCRbeta reads, with similar yields across tissue types.

The CDR3 is made up of 14 amino acids. Germline-derived CDR1 and CDR2 are MNHNS and SASEGT. The study, taken as a whole, reports: Tumor tissue displayed a significantly greater top-250-clone fraction than blood (p = 0.039).

Scientists recovered RNA and DNA together from roughly 21-30 mg of unsorted bulk tissue. Priming with a constant-region primer yielded TCR beta cDNA from 400 to 500 ng total RNA. Construction of TCR beta libraries relied on three successive nested multiplex PCR rounds employing slightly modified ARM-PCR. The study ran its first two PCR rounds for around 10 cycles each, using TRBV1-TRBV30 forward primers and a C-beta reverse primer. TCRdb redid the calling of the multiplex PCR reads with MiXCR, one entry per CDR3 protein. Of roughly 80,000 distinct CDR3 sequences in the sample, around 66% were seen once. Comments on this clonotype: Its matching antigen is unknown.

What was sequenced was tumor-adjacent normal liver tissue. This receptor was identified in a middle-aged man with primary liver carcinoma and hepatitis B virus infection. V gene TRBV6-1 combines with J gene TRBJ2-1, with D unclear. TRBJ2-7 matches the DNA end more closely, so the J call is doubtful. The CDR3 coding sequence is TGTGCCAGCCGGGTCAGTGCCTCCTACAATGAGCAGTACTTC. Its translation: CASRVSASYNEQYF.